The rows below give T cell receptor beta chains drawn from one sample of a study of blood T cell repertoires in COVID-19. Sequencing used immunoSEQ multiplex PCR; TCRdb keeps in-frame clones, though not all of them. The table lists 68,000 or so clones, 80% to 90% of them singletons. The sequenced material came from peripheral blood. These receptors came from a man aged 50 to 59 with acute or convalescent COVID-19. Both conserved end residues are part of each CDR3. The D gene is left open where the match is weak.

TRBV7-9,NA,14,TRBJ1-6,CASSFAVGDSPLHF,TGTGCCAGCAGCTTTGCGGTTGGAGATTCACCCCTCCACTTT
TRBV29-1,NA,10,TRBJ1-2,CSVHDYGYTF,TGCAGCGTTCATGACTATGGCTACACCTTC
TRBV6-6,TRBD1,15,TRBJ1-5,CASRPTGGGGQPQHF,TGTGCCAGCAGACCGACAGGGGGCGGAGGTCAGCCCCAGCATTTT
TRBV7-2,TRBD1,16,TRBJ1-1,CASSSTGTAYNTEAFF,TGTGCCAGCAGCTCAACTGGGACAGCGTATAACACTGAAGCTTTCTTT
TRBV4-3,NA,15,TRBJ1-1,CASSQPGKLHTEAFF,TGCGCCAGCAGCCAACCAGGGAAGTTACACACTGAAGCTTTCTTT
TRBV7-2,NA,16,TRBJ1-1,CASRTRVGLAGTEAFF,TGTGCCAGCAGAACCCGGGTCGGGTTAGCGGGGACTGAAGCTTTCTTT
TRBV11-1,NA,16,TRBJ2-3,CARKEVSSGSTDTQYF,TGTGCCAGAAAGGAGGTGAGTAGCGGTAGCACAGATACGCAGTATTTT
TRBV4-3,TRBD2,15,TRBJ2-2,CASNRAAGGPRELFF,TGCGCCAGCAACCGGGCTGCGGGGGGCCCACGGGAGCTGTTTTTT
TRBV28,NA,15,TRBJ1-1,CASRPLALKNTEAFF,TGTGCCAGCAGGCCCCTAGCTCTCAAAAACACTGAAGCTTTCTTT
TRBV11-2,NA,17,TRBJ2-7,CASSLSRRGRSSYEQYF,TGTGCCAGCAGCTTATCCAGGAGGGGCCGAAGCTCCTACGAGCAGTACTTC
TRBV6-4,TRBD1,14,TRBJ1-1,CASSEDRGGTEAFF,TGTGCCAGCAGTGAGGACAGGGGAGGCACTGAAGCTTTCTTT
TRBV18,TRBD1,14,TRBJ2-5,CASSPRTGQETQYF,TGTGCCAGCTCACCAAGGACAGGCCAAGAGACCCAGTACTTC